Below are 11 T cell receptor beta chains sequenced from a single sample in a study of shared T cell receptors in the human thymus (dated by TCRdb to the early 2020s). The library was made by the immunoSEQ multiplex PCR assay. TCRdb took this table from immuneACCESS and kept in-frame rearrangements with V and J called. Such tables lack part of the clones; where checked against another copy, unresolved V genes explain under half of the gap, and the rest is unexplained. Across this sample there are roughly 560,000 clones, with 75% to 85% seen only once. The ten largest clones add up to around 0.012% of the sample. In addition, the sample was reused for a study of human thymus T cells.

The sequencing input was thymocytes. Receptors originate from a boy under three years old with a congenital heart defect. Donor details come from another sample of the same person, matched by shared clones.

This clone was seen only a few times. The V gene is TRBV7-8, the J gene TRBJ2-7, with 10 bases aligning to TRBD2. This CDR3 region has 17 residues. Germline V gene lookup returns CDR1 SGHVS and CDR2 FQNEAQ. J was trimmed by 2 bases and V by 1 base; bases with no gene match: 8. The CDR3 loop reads CASSLVKTSGLAYEQYF. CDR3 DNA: TGTGCCAGCAGCTTAGTGAAGACTAGCGGGTTAGCCTACGAGCAGTACTTC. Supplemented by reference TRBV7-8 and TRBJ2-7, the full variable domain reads GAGVSQSPRYKVAKRGQDVALRCDPISGHVSLFWYQQALGQGPEFLTYFQNEAQLDKSGLPSDRFFAERPEGSVSTLKIQRTQQEDSAVYLCASSLVKTSGLAYEQYFGPGTRLTVT.

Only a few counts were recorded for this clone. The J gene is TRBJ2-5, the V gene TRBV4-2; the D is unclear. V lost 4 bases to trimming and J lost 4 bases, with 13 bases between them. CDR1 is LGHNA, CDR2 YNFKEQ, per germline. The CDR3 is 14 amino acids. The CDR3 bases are TGTGCCAGCAGCCTCCCTTGGGCCCCAGAGACCCAGTACTTC. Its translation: CASSLPWAPETQYF.

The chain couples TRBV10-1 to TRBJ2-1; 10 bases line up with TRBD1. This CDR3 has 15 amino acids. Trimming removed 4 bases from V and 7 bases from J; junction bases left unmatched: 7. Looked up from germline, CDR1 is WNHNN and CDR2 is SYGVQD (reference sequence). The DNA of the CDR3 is TGCGCCAGCAGTGCCCGACAGGGGGCGATGAATGAGCAGTTCTTC. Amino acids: CASSARQGAMNEQFF.

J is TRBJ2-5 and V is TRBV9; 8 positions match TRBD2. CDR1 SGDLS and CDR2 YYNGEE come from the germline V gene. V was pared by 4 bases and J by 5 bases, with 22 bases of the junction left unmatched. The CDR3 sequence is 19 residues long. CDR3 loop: CASSRRDTCTGTSCETQYF. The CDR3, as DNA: TGTGCCAGCAGCCGACGGGACACATGTACCGGGACTAGTTGTGAGACCCAGTACTTC.

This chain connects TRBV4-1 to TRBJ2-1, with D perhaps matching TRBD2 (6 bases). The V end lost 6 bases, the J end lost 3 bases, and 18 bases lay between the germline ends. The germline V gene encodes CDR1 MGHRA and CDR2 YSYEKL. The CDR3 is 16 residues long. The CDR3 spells CASRKRASAFYNEQFF. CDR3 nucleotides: TGCGCCAGCAGAAAGAGGGCTAGCGCGTTCTACAATGAGCAGTTCTTC.

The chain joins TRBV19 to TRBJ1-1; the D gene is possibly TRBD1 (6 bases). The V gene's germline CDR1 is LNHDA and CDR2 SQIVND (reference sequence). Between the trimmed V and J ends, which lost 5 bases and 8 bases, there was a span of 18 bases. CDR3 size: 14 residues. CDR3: CASSRRGKDPEAFF. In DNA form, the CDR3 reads TGTGCCAGTAGTCGAAGGGGGAAAGACCCCGAAGCTTTCTTT.

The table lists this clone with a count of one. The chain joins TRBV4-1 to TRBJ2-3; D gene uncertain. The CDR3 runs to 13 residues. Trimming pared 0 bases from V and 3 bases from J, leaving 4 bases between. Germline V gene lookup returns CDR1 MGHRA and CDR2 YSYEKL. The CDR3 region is CASSQDKTDTQYF. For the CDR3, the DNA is TGCGCCAGCAGCCAAGATAAAACAGATACGCAGTATTTT.

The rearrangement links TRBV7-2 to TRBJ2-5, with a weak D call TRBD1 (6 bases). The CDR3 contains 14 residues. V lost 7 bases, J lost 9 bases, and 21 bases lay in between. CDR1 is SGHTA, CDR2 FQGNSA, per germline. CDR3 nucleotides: TGTGCCAGCATCGCCGGACAAGACAGGCTGGCCCAGTACTTC. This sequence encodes CASIAGQDRLAQYF.

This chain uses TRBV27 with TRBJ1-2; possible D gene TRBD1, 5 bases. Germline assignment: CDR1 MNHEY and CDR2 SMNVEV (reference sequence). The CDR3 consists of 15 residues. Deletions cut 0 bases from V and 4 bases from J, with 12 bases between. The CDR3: CASSLSREGTYGYTF. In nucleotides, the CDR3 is TGTGCCAGCAGTTTATCGAGGGAGGGGACCTATGGCTACACCTTC.

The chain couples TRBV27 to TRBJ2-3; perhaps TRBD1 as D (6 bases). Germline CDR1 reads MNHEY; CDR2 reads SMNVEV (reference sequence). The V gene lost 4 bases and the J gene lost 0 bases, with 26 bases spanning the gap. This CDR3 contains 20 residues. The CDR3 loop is CASSSNRVRVFLASTDTQYF. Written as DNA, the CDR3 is TGTGCCAGCAGTTCCAACAGGGTCCGGGTTTTTTTGGCCAGCACAGATACGCAGTATTTT.

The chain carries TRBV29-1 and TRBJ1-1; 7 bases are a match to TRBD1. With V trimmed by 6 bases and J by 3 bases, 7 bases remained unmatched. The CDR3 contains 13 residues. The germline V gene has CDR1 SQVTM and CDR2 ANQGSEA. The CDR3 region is CSVKGQRYTEAFF. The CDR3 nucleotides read TGCAGCGTGAAGGGACAGAGATACACTGAAGCTTTCTTT. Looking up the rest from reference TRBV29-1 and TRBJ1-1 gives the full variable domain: SAVISQKPSRDICQRGTSLTIQCQVDSQVTMMFWYRQQPGQSLTLIATANQGSEATYESGFVIDKFPISRPNLTFSTLTVSNMSPEDSSIYLCSVKGQRYTEAFFGQGTRLTVV.